These 27 T cell receptor beta chains were sequenced from one sample in a study of post-analysis software for immune sequencing data. Findings and limits, study-wide: The study found TRBV5-6, TRBV5-1 and TRBV20-1 among four to six TRBV segments more frequent in patients than controls.

Antigens of these TCRs are unknown. Prepared libraries of TCR beta cDNA carried unique molecular identifiers. Each CDR3 protein is one row after TCRdb ran MiXCR on the PCR reads. This table has roughly 800,000 distinct CDR3 sequences, about 32% appearing once. Sequencing was performed on blood. The receptors were gathered from a girl aged 10 to 17 with multiple sclerosis.

A few counts support this clonotype. V usage is TRBV20-1 and J usage is TRBJ2-5, with TRBD2 as a possible D gene (6 bases). The J call could be wrong; TRBJ2-7 is a better fit for the DNA end. CDR1 and CDR2 (germline): DFQATT, SNEGSKA (reference sequence). The CDR3 has 12 residues. The CDR3 coding sequence is TGCAGTGCGCCTACGGGACTGGACGAGCAGTACTTC. This sequence encodes CSAPTGLDEQYF.

In DNA, the CDR3 is TGTGCCAGCAGTTTATATGGACTAGCGGGAGGGTGGGGTAACGACGAGCAGTACTTC. Translation gives CASSLYGLAGGWGNDEQYF. The chain uses TRBV12-3 or TRBV12-4 and TRBJ2-7; TRBD2 matches at 15 bases. This CDR3 spans 19 amino acids. With V trimmed by 2 bases and J by 5 bases, 13 bases remained unmatched.

This clonotype was detected many times. The chain has TRBV10-3 and TRBJ1-2; a possible D gene is TRBD1 (5 bases). The CDR3 has 13 amino acids. The germline V and J ends were trimmed by 3 bases and 8 bases, with 13 bases remaining between them. Germline V gene sequence: CDR1 ENHRY, CDR2 SYGVKD. The CDR3 here is CAISELGVEGYTF. As DNA, the CDR3 is TGTGCCATCAGTGAACTGGGGGTTGAGGGCTACACCTTC.

This clonotype was seen a few times. The genes are TRBV5-5 and TRBJ2-7; the D is unclear. In germline, CDR1 is SGHKS, CDR2 YYEKEE (reference sequence). This CDR3 comprises 14 residues. V was shortened by 1 base and J by 0 bases, with 8 bases between the two germline ends. CDR3 nucleotides: TGTGCCAGCAGCTTGCTTGTCAGCTCCTACGAGCAGTACTTC. It yields the protein CASSLLVSSYEQYF.

In DNA, the CDR3 is TGTGCCAGCAGCTTAAGGGACCCTGAAGCTTTCTTT. It encodes CASSLRDPEAFF. The V call is TRBV7-9, the J call TRBJ1-1; TRBD1 is a possible D gene (5 bases). CDR1 SEHNR and CDR2 FQNEAQ come from the germline V gene (reference sequence). The CDR3 contains 12 residues. V was clipped by 2 bases and J by 6 bases, with 7 bases between them.

DNA of the CDR3: TGTGCCAGCTCACCACAGGGAAACTACGAGCAGTACTTC. Translating it yields CASSPQGNYEQYF. This chain uses TRBV18 with TRBJ2-7; D is unresolved. The V gene's germline CDR1 is KGHSH and CDR2 LQKENI. CDR3 length equals 13 residues. Trimming stripped 1 base from V and 3 bases from J, with 7 bases between.

The chain is built from TRBV20-1 and TRBJ2-1; unclear D gene. The CDR3 is made up of 10 amino acids. Germline V gene lookup returns CDR1 DFQATT and CDR2 SNEGSKA (reference sequence). V was clipped by 6 bases and J by 6 bases, with 6 bases between them. The CDR3 coding sequence is TGCAGTGCACTGGCCAATGAGCAGTTCTTC. Protein sequence: CSALANEQFF.

The rearrangement links TRBV6-5 to TRBJ1-4; possibly TRBD1 for D (5 bases). Trimming shortened V by 8 bases and J by 3 bases, and 16 bases separated the two germline ends. Germline V lookup: CDR1 MNHEY, CDR2 SVGAGI. CDR3 length equals 15 residues. The CDR3 sequence: CASGPEEGANEKLFF. CDR3 sequence (DNA): TGTGCCAGCGGTCCAGAGGAAGGGGCTAATGAAAAACTGTTTTTT.

This clonotype was seen more than once but under ten times. V is TRBV20-1 and J is TRBJ1-2; D ambiguous. V lost 3 bases to trimming and J lost 6 bases, with 14 bases between them. Per germline, CDR1 DFQATT and CDR2 SNEGSKA (reference sequence). This CDR3 contains 13 residues. The CDR3 sequence is CSASRQWSDGYTF. The DNA of the CDR3 is TGCAGTGCTAGCAGGCAATGGTCTGATGGCTACACCTTC.

Only a few counts were recorded for this clonotype. The rearrangement uses TRBV27 and TRBJ2-4; 13 bases are a match to TRBD2. The germline CDR1 and CDR2 sequences are MNHEY and SMNVEV (reference sequence). V dropped 5 bases and J dropped 9; count of bases not matched to a gene: 7. This CDR3 comprises 15 residues. The CDR3 nucleotides are TGTGCCAGCAGTCTCCTACTAGCGGGAGGGAGCATTCAGTACTTC. Translating it yields CASSLLLAGGSIQYF.

The chain combines TRBV20-1 with TRBJ2-7; D not resolved. V dropped 5 bases and J dropped 6 bases, with 14 bases sitting between them. Germline V lookup: CDR1 DFQATT, CDR2 SNEGSKA (reference sequence). The CDR3 has 12 amino acids. CDR3 in amino acids: CSAQSNRGEQYF. In DNA, the CDR3 is TGCAGTGCTCAATCTAACAGAGGCGAGCAGTACTTC.

This clonotype was counted only a few times. This rearrangement joins TRBV28 to TRBJ2-7, with 9 nucleotides matching TRBD1. CDR3 length: 10 residues. V lost 10 bases, J lost 12 bases, and 7 bases stayed unmatched. CDR1 is MDHEN and CDR2 is SYDVKM in the germline V gene. In nucleotides, the CDR3 is TGTGCCATCGGGGACAGGGTAGCGTACTTC. It yields the protein CAIGDRVAYF.

The J gene is TRBJ1-5, the V gene TRBV20-1; tentatively, D is TRBD1 (5 bases). Trimming removed 6 bases at V and 7 bases at J, with 10 bases between. CDR3 length: 11 amino acids. Germline values: CDR1 DFQATT, CDR2 SNEGSKA (reference sequence). This CDR3 reads CSAEGVQPQHF. As DNA, the CDR3 is TGCAGTGCGGAAGGGGTCCAGCCCCAGCATTTT.

The rearrangement links TRBV6-5 to TRBJ2-5; TRBD2 might be the D (6 bases). The DNA matches TRBJ2-7 better at its end, which makes the J call doubtful. The germline V gene has CDR1 MNHEY and CDR2 SVGAGI. The CDR3 totals 13 residues. The CDR3: CASRGREAYEQYF. CDR3 bases: TGTGCCAGCAGAGGCAGGGAGGCCTACGAGCAGTACTTC.

CDR3 amino acids: CASSLYRGRYEQFF. The CDR3 DNA reads as TGTGCCAGCAGTTTATACAGGGGGCGGTATGAGCAGTTCTTC. The rearrangement uses TRBV28 and TRBJ2-1, with 9 bases that match TRBD1. Per the germline V gene, CDR1 is MDHEN and CDR2 is SYDVKM. Unmatched junction bases numbered 3, after V lost 1 base and J lost 8 bases. The CDR3 extends over 14 amino acids.

J is TRBJ2-1 and V is TRBV20-1; 12 positions match TRBD2. The length of the CDR3 is 15 residues. Germline trimming cut 0 bases from V and 6 bases from J; bases unmatched to any gene: 3. Germline CDR1 DFQATT, CDR2 SNEGSKA (reference sequence). CDR3 sequence: CSARDRTSGINEQFF. The CDR3 bases are TGCAGTGCTAGAGATCGGACTAGCGGGATCAATGAGCAGTTCTTC.

A few counts support this clonotype. This chain links TRBV5-1 with TRBJ1-4; D call uncertain. V lost 4 bases and J lost 4, with 11 bases in between. Germline loops: CDR1 SGHRS, CDR2 YFSETQ. The CDR3 covers 14 residues. Here the CDR3 DNA reads TGCGCCAGCAGCATCGGGGAACTTAATGAAAAACTGTTTTTT. As protein: CASSIGELNEKLFF. The whole variable domain, filled in from reference TRBV5-1 and TRBJ1-4, reads KAGVTQTPRYLIKTRGQQVTLSCSPISGHRSVSWYQQTPGQGLQFLFEYFSETQRNKGNFPGRFSGRQFSNSRSEMNVSTLELGDSALYLCASSIGELNEKLFFGSGTQLSVL.

The V and J genes are TRBV2 and TRBJ2-7; no clear D. Germline CDR1 SNHLY, CDR2 FYNNEI. CDR3 size: 12 residues. Trimming removed 8 bases at V and 4 bases at J, with 12 bases between. CDR3 residues: CASLTPRYEQYF. DNA for the CDR3: TGTGCCAGCCTCACCCCCCGATACGAGCAGTACTTC.

This clonotype showed up just a few times. The chain combines TRBV7-9 with TRBJ2-5, with a weak D call TRBD1 (6 bases). Trimming took off 2 bases at V and 1 base at J, with 8 bases between the two ends. Germline CDR1 is SEHNR and CDR2 is FQNEAQ (reference sequence). The CDR3 totals 14 residues. CDR3: CASSLMTGQETQYF. As DNA, the CDR3 is TGTGCCAGCAGCTTAATGACAGGCCAAGAGACCCAGTACTTC.

In its sample, this clonotype was seen a few times. J is TRBJ2-7 and V is TRBV28; 10 bases fit TRBD2. The germline CDR1 and CDR2 sequences are MDHEN and SYDVKM. With V trimmed by 3 bases and J by 5 bases, 13 bases remained unmatched. The CDR3 loop spans 17 amino acids. CDR3 amino acids: CASSFSFQLAGYDEQYF. CDR3 DNA: TGTGCCAGCAGTTTTTCCTTTCAACTAGCGGGATACGACGAGCAGTACTTC.

The rearrangement joins TRBV7-2 to TRBJ2-4, with 8 bases identical to TRBD1. This CDR3 region has 14 residues. V was pared by 4 bases and J by 13 bases, with 12 bases of the junction left unmatched. Looked up from germline, CDR1 is SGHTA and CDR2 is FQGNSA. Here the CDR3 reads CASSSHDTGGEQYF. The CDR3 DNA sequence: TGTGCCAGCAGCTCCCACGACACAGGGGGTGAGCAGTACTTC.

This clonotype was recorded only once. The rearrangement joins TRBV6-2 or TRBV6-3 to TRBJ2-7; possibly TRBD2 for D (5 bases). The germline gives CDR1 MNHEY, CDR2 SVGEGT. V gave up 6 bases and J gave up 4 bases, with 13 bases separating them. The CDR3 contains 13 residues. The CDR3 loop is CASRHSGGYEQYF. The CDR3 coding sequence is TGTGCCAGCAGGCACTCCGGCGGGTACGAGCAGTACTTC.

Written as DNA, the CDR3 is TGTGCCACCCAGGGGGCGAGATTTGGGTCCTATAATTCACCCCTCCACTTT. This sequence encodes CATQGARFGSYNSPLHF. The rearrangement joins TRBV10-3 to TRBJ1-6; TRBD1 agrees at 8 bases. Losses at the gene ends were 10 bases for V and 1 base for J; bases not matched to a gene: 12. From germline, CDR1 is ENHRY and CDR2 SYGVKD. The CDR3 contains 17 residues.

The chain couples TRBV29-1 to TRBJ2-7; the match to TRBD2 covers 7 bases. In germline, CDR1 is SQVTM, CDR2 ANQGSEA. V shed 6 bases, J shed 2 bases, and the junction held 7 bases outside the gene matches. CDR3 length: 13 amino acids. The CDR3: CSVQLAPTYEQYF. In DNA form, the CDR3 reads TGCAGCGTCCAACTAGCGCCCACCTACGAGCAGTACTTC.

The chain is built from TRBV7-3 and TRBJ1-2; D perhaps matches TRBD1 (6 bases). The germline CDR1 and CDR2 sequences are SGHTA and FQGTGA. The CDR3 extends over 15 amino acids. V shed 5 bases and J shed 4 bases, with 17 bases lying between them. CDR3 residues: CASSNTTDRRYGYTF. The CDR3 region has the DNA TGTGCCAGCAGCAACACCACGGACAGACGCTATGGCTACACCTTC.

V is TRBV19 and J is TRBJ2-2; 9 positions match TRBD1. V lost 6 bases, J lost 6 bases, and 11 bases stayed unmatched. From germline, CDR1 is LNHDA and CDR2 SQIVND (reference sequence). This CDR3 has 16 residues. The CDR3 nucleotides read TGTGCCAGTAGGACCACGGGACAGGGTCGTCCCGGGGAGCTGTTTTTT. It specifies CASRTTGQGRPGELFF. Full variable domain (rest looked up from reference TRBV19 and TRBJ2-2): DGGITQSPKYLFRKEGQNVTLSCEQNLNHDAMYWYRQDPGQGLRLIYYSQIVNDFQKGDIAEGYSVSREKKESFPLTVTSAQKNPTAFYLCASRTTGQGRPGELFFGEGSRLTVL.

The V gene is TRBV7-9, the J gene TRBJ1-2; D not resolved. This CDR3 is built from 15 residues. Germline V lookup: CDR1 SEHNR, CDR2 FQNEAQ (reference sequence). V was clipped by 3 bases and J by 8 bases, with 19 bases between them. The CDR3 protein is CASSLGSEGTSGYTF. The DNA of the CDR3 is TGTGCCAGCAGCTTGGGATCGGAGGGTACATCAGGCTACACCTTC.